This record concerns one TCR beta chain sequence. The sample originates from a study of T cell changes during pregnancy in multiple sclerosis. Profiled with immunoSEQ multiplex PCR; TCRdb holds only in-frame clones, not every one. The table records approximately 59,000 clones, under 95% of them present only once. Germline CDR1 reads LNHNV; CDR2 reads YYDKDF (reference sequence). The CDR3 runs 19 residues. J lost 1 base, V lost 3 bases, and 15 bases had no gene match. The source is a female donor in good health, enrolled as a control in a pregnancy study. The sequencing here drew on peripheral blood, taken in the third trimester of pregnancy. The chain employs TRBV15 and TRBJ2-1; 7 bases line up with TRBD2. The CDR3 DNA reads as TGTGCCACCAGCAGTCCCGGGACTATGTATAGATTATCCTACAATGAGCAGTTCTTC. This gives the protein CATSSPGTMYRLSYNEQFF.